This T cell receptor beta chain was profiled in a study of CD8+ T cells in alopecia areata. As the sequencing template, cDNA was produced by extracting RNA and reverse transcribing it. Using immunoSEQ multiplex PCR, the repertoire was profiled, and TCRdb retains in-frame clones only, with some absent. The data show about 110,000 clones, with roughly 50% seen just once and roughly an eighth held by the top ten. Trimming left V 5 bases short and J 0 bases short, with 7 bases between. The germline V gene encodes CDR1 PRHDT and CDR2 FYEKMQ (reference sequence). The CDR3 runs 13 residues. Study-wide findings and caveats: Compared with normal scalp, lesional scalp had higher clonality and more expanded CD8+ clones.

With regard to this clone: Its antigen is currently unknown.

Treatment of the sample: oral pan-JAK inhibitor, 5-10 mg twice daily. This clonotype was obtained from a human donor with alopecia areata. The sequences come from CD8+ T cells sorted from blood, collected at week 24, from a patient treated with tofacitinib. This chain uses TRBV13 with TRBJ1-2, with TRBD1 as a possible D gene (5 bases). In nucleotides, the CDR3 is TGTGCCAGCAGCGGGGCATCTAACTATGGCTACACCTTC. Its protein is CASSGASNYGYTF.